This TCR beta chain was observed in a study of control samples from healthy donors and cancer patients. Sequencing used immunoSEQ multiplex PCR; TCRdb keeps in-frame clones, though not all of them. This table has around 150,000 clones, about 91% appearing once. The germline V gene encodes CDR1 SQVTM and CDR2 ANQGSEA. The CDR3 loop spans 15 amino acids. V shed 6 bases, J shed 1 base, and the junction held 9 bases outside the gene matches. The source is a man aged 18 to 30 in good health. The chain carries TRBV29-1 and TRBJ1-3, with 7 bases aligning to TRBD1. The sequencing sample was made of blood. CDR3 sequence (DNA): TGCAGCGTCGCAAGGCAGGGGGAATCTGGAAACACCATATATTTT. Residues: CSVARQGESGNTIYF.